This record concerns one TCR beta chain sequence. It was with random hexamers that about 0.45 to 1 ug RNA was reverse transcribed. TCRdb recomputed calls from the immunoSEQ multiplex PCR reads with MiXCR, one row per CDR3 protein. The sample yields 150,000 to 200,000 distinct CDR3 sequences, around 93% seen once. Controls matched for age and sex were healthy donors. CD8+ and CD4+ T cells were negatively isolated; TEMRA cells were FACS-enriched. The entry originates in a study of CD8 T cells in Susac syndrome. CDR3 length: 15 amino acids. Germline assignment: CDR1 MNHNY and CDR2 SVGAGI (reference sequence). V was cut by 2 bases and J by 3 bases, with 14 bases left in between.

The TCR was taken from a human donor in good health. The chain is built from TRBV6-6 and TRBJ2-7, with D tentatively TRBD1 or TRBD2 (5 bases each). Source material: CD4+ T cells from PBMCs. CDR3 protein: CASSYGDHKLYEQYF. The CDR3 nucleotides are TGTGCCAGCAGTTACGGGGACCACAAACTCTACGAGCAGTACTTC.